This entry describes one T cell receptor beta chain. The record originates from a study of blood T cell repertoires in COVID-19. Authors' data handling: Reference gene primer amplification gave estimated nucleated cell counts. The method was immunoSEQ multiplex PCR; TCRdb's version includes in-frame clones alone and lacks a portion of them. The DNA was the basis for D and trimming; V, J and clone size are from that table. The table lists about 170,000 clones, around 80% of them singletons. Germline V gene lookup returns CDR1 LNHDA and CDR2 SQIVND (reference sequence). The length of the CDR3 is 13 residues. V lost 5 bases, J lost 1 base, and 0 bases stayed unmatched. Individuals drawn from approximately 26 US areas were about 18 to 95 years old.

Sequenced: PBMCs or T cells enriched from blood (not recorded which). This clonotype was obtained from a man aged 45-60 years who had recovered from COVID-19. The chain links TRBV19 to TRBJ1-1; 8 nucleotides align to TRBD1. Written as DNA, the CDR3 is TGTGCCAGTAGTCAGGGGGCGAACACTGAAGCTTTCTTT. It specifies CASSQGANTEAFF.